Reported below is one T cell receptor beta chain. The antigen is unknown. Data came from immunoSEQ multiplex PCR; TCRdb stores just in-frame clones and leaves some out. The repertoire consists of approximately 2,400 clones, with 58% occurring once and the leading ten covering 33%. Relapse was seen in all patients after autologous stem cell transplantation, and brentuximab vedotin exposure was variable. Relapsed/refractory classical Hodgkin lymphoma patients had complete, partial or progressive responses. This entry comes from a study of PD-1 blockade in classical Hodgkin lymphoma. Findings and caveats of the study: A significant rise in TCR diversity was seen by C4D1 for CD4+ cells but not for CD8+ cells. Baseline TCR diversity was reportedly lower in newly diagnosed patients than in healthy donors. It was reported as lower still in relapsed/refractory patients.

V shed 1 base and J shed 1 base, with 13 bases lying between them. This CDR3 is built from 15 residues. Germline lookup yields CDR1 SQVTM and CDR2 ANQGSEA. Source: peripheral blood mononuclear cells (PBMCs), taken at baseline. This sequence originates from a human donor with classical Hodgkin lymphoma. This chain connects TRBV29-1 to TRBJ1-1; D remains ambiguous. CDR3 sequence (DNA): TGCAGCGTTGAAGGGGTTAGGGTAACGAACACTGAAGCTTTCTTT. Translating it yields CSVEGVRVTNTEAFF.